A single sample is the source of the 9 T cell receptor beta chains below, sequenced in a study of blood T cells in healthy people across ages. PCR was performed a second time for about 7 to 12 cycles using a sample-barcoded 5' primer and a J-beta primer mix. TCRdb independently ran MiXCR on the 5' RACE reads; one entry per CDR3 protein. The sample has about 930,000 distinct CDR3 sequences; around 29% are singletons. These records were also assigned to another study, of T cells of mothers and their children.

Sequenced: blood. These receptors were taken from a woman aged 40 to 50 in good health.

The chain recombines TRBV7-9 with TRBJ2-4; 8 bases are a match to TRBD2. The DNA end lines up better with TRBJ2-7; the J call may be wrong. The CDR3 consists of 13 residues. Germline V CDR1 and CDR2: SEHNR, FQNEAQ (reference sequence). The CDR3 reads CASSGGRFYEQYF. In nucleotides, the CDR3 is TGTGCCAGCAGCGGCGGGAGGTTCTACGAGCAGTACTTC.

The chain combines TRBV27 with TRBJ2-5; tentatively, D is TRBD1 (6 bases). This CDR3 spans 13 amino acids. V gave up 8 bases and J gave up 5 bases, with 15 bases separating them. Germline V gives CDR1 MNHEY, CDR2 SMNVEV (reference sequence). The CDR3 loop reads CASHLSGDETQYF. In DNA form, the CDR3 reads TGTGCCAGCCACTTGTCAGGGGACGAGACCCAGTACTTC.

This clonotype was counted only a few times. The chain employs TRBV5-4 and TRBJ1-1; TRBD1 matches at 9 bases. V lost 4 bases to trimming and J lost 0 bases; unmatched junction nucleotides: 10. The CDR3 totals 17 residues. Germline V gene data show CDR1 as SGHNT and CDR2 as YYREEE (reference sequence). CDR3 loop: CASSPPGTGNLNTEAFF. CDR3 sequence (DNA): TGTGCCAGCAGCCCACCCGGGACAGGGAATTTGAACACTGAAGCTTTCTTT. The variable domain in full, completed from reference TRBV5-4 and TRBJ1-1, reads ETGVTQSPTHLIKTRGQQVTLRCSSQSGHNTVSWYQQALGQGPQFIFQYYREEENGRGNFPPRFSGLQFPNYSSELNVNALELDDSALYLCASSPPGTGNLNTEAFFGQGTRLTVV.

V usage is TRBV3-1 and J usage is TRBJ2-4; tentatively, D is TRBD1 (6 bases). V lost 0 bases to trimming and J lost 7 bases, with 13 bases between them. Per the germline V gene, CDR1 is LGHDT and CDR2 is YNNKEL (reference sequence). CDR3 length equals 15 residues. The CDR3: CASSQEGPRGNIQYF. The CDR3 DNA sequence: TGTGCCAGCAGCCAAGAAGGTCCCAGGGGTAACATTCAGTACTTC.

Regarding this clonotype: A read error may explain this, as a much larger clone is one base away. The CDR3 here is CASSLTDRVNTEAFF. The CDR3 nucleotides read TGTGCCAGCAGTCTCACGGACAGGGTGAACACTGAAGCTTTCTTT. This chain connects TRBV12-3 or TRBV12-4 to TRBJ1-1; TRBD1 matches at 8 bases. J was trimmed by 0 bases and V by 5 bases; bases with no gene match: 5. The CDR3 has 15 residues.

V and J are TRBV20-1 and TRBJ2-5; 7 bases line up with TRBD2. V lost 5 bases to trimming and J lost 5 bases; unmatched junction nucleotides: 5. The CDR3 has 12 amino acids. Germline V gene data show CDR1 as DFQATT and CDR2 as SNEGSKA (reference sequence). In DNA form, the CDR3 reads TGCAGTGCTCTCAAACTAGCGGAGACCCAGTACTTC. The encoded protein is CSALKLAETQYF.

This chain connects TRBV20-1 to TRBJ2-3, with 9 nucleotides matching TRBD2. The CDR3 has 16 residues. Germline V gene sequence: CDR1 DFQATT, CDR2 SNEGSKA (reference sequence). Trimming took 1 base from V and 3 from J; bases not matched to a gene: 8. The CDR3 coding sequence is TGCAGTGCTAGAGGGGCCGCGGGGGGGAGGACAGATACGCAGTATTTT. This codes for CSARGAAGGRTDTQYF.

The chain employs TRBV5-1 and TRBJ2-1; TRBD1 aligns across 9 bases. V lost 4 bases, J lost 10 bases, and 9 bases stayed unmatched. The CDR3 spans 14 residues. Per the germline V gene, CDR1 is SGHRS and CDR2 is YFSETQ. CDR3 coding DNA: TGCGCCAGCAGCACCGGACAGGGGCCAAACGAGCAGTTCTTC. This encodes CASSTGQGPNEQFF.

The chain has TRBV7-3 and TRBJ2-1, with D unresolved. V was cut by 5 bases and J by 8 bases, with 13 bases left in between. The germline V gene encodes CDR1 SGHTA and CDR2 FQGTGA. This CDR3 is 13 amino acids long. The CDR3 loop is CASSVSGGDEQFF. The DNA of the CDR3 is TGTGCCAGCAGCGTCTCGGGTGGCGATGAGCAGTTCTTC.